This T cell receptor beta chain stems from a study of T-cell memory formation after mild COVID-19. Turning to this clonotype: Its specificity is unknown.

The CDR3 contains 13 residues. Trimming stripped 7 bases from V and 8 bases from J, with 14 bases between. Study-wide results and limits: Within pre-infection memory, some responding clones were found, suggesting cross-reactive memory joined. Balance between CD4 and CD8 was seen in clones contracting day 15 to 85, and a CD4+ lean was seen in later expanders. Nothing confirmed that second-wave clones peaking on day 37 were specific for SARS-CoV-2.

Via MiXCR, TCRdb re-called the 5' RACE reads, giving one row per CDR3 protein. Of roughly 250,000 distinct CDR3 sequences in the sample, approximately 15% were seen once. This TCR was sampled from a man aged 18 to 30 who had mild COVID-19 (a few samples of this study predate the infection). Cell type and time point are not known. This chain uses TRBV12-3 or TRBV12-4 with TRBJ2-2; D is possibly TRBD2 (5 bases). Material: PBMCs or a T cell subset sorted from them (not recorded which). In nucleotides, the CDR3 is TGTGCCAGCACCCGAGGGCCTTTAGGGGAGCTGTTTTTT. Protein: CASTRGPLGELFF.